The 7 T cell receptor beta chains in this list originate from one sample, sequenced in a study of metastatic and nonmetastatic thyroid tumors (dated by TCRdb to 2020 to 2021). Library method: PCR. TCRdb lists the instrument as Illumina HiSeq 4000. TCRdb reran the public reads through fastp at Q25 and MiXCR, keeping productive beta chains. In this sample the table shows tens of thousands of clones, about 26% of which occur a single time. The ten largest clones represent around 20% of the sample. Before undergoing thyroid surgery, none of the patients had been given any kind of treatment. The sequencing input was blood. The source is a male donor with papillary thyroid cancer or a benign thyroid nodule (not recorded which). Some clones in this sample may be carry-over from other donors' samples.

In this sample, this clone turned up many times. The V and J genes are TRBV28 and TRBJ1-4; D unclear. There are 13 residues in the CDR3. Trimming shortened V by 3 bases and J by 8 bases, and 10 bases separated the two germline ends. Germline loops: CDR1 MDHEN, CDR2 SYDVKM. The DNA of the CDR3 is TGTGCCAGCAGTTTTACCGGGAAAGAAAAACTGTTTTTT. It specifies CASSFTGKEKLFF.

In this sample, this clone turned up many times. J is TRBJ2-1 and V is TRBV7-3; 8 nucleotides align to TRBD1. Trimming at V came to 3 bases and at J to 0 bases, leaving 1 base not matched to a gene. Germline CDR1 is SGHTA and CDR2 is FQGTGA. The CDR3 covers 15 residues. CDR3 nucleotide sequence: TGTGCCAGCAGCTTTGACAGGGGCTCCTACAATGAGCAGTTCTTC. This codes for CASSFDRGSYNEQFF.

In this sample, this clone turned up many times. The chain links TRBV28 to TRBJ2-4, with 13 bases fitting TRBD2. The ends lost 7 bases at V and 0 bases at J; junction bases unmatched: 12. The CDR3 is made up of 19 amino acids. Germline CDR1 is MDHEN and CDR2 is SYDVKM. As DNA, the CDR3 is TGTGCCAGCATGGGGACTAGCGGGGAGGCGGGGGTAGCCAAAAACATTCAGTACTTC. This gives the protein CASMGTSGEAGVAKNIQYF.

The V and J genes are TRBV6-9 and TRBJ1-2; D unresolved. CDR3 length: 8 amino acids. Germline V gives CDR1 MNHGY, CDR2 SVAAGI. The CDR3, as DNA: TGTGCTAACTATGGCTACACCTTC. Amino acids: CANYGYTF.

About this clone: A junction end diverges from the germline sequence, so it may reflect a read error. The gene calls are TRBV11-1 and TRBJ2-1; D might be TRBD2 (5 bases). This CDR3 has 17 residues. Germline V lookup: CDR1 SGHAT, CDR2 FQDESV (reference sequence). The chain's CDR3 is CASSHYRTAGGYNDQFF. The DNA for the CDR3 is TGTGCCAGCAGCCACTACCGAACGGCTGGAGGCTACAATGATCAGTTCTTC.

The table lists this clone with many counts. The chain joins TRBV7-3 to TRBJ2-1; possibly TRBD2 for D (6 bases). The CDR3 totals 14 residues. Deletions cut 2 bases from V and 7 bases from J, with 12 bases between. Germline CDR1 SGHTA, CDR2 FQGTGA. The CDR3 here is CASSLERAVNEQFF. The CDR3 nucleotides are TGTGCCAGCAGCTTAGAGCGGGCCGTTAATGAGCAGTTCTTC.

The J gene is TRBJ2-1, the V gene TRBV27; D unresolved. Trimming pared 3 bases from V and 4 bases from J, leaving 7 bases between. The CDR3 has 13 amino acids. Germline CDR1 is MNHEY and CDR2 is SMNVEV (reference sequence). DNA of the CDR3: TGTGCCAGCAGTTTGGAGTTTTACAATGAGCAGTTCTTC. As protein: CASSLEFYNEQFF.